This T cell receptor (beta chain) derives from a study of response to subunit inactivated influenza vaccine. Findings of the study overall: Authors suggested few new T cells are recruited by each seasonal influenza vaccination.

TCRdb re-analysed the RT-PCR reads in MiXCR, keeping a single row per CDR3 protein. The table shows hundreds of thousands of distinct CDR3 sequences, with over 25% occurring only once. With respect to this clonotype: The antigen remains unidentified.

Sequencing was performed on CD4+ T cells sorted from PBMCs, taken less than 6 days after vaccination. This sequence was found in a man between 45 and 60 years old who received an inactivated influenza vaccine.

The CDR3 nucleotides are TGTGCCAGCAGCTCGACAGTTATAGAGACCCAGTACTTC. This translates into CASSSTVIETQYF. The genes are TRBV7-6 and TRBJ2-5, with TRBD1 as a possible D gene (5 bases). Germline values: CDR1 SGHVS, CDR2 FNYEAQ. V lost 4 bases and J 4 bases, leaving 10 bases between the germline ends. The CDR3 has 13 residues.